This T cell receptor (beta chain) derives from a study of blood T cell repertoires in COVID-19. The V segment lost 2 bases and the J segment 5 bases; nucleotides outside the gene matches: 8. Germline CDR1 is SGHRS and CDR2 is YFSETQ. CDR3 length: 16 amino acids. Method: immunoSEQ multiplex PCR; TCRdb's copy keeps in-frame clones and lacks some. The data show 100,000 or so clones, 70% to 90% seen once. Source material: peripheral blood. This receptor was taken from a man aged 55 to 69 with acute or convalescent COVID-19. The chain is built from TRBV5-1 and TRBJ2-5, with TRBD1 identical over 11 bases. The chain's CDR3 is CASSLGTGGRKETQYF. CDR3 nucleotide sequence: TGCGCCAGCAGCTTAGGGACAGGGGGACGGAAGGAGACCCAGTACTTC.